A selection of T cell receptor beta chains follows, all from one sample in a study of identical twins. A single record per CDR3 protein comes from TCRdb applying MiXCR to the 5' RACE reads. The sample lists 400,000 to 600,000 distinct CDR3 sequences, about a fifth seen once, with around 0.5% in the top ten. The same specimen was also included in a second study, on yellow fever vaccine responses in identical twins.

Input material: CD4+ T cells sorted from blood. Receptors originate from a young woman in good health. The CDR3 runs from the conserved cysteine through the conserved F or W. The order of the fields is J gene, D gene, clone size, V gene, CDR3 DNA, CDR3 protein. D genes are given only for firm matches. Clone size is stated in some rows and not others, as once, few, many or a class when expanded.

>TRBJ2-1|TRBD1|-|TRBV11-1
TGTGCCAGCAGCTTAAGGTGGGGACAGGGGGGCAGCTCCTACAATGAGCAGTTCTTC
CASSLRWGQGGSSYNEQFF
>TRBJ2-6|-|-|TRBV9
TGTGCCAGCAGCGTAGCGGTTGGATTGGGCCTCCTTGCCGGGGCCAACGTCCTGACTTTC
CASSVAVGLGLLAGANVLTF
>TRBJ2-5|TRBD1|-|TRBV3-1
TGTGCCAGCAGCCAAATGGAACAGGGGGCAGGCCAAGAGACCCAGTACTTC
CASSQMEQGAGQETQYF
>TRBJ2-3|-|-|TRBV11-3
TGTGCCAGCAGGTTTTCGGGGGTAGACGGGGATACGCAGTATTTT
CASRFSGVDGDTQYF
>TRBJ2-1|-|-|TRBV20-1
TGCAGTGCTAGGGGGGGCCGGTATGAGCAGTTCTTC
CSARGGRYEQFF
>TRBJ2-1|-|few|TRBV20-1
TGCAGTGCTAGCGCTGTCCTCTACAATGAGCAGTTCTTC
CSASAVLYNEQFF
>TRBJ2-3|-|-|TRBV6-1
TGTGCCAGCCATCCGGGACTCCCTCCACTCACAGATACGCAGTATTTT
CASHPGLPPLTDTQYF
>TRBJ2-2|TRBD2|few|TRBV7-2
TGTGCCAGCAGCCCCTCGACTAGCTGGCGGGTCGGGGAGCTGTTTTTT
CASSPSTSWRVGELFF
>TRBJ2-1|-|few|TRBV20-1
TGCAGTGCTAGAGATAACCGAAACAATGAGCAGTTCTTC
CSARDNRNNEQFF
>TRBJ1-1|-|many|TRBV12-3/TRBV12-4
TGTGCCAGCAGCCCCACAGGGAAGTATTTCTTT
CASSPTGKYFF
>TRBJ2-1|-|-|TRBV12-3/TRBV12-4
TGTGCCAGCAATCGCAACAATGAGCAGTTCTTC
CASNRNNEQFF
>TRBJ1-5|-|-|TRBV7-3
TGTGCCAGCAGCCCAACCCGTGATCAGCCCCAGCATTTT
CASSPTRDQPQHF
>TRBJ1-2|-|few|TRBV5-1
TGCGCCAGCAGCTCCCGGGTAGGGACTTATGGCTACACCTTC
CASSSRVGTYGYTF
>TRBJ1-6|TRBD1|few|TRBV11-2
TGTGCCAGCAGCTTAGAAGGGGGCACTAATTCACCCCTCCACTTT
CASSLEGGTNSPLHF
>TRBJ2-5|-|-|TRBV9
TGTGCCAGCAGCCTACAGACGAGGGGCGGAGAGACCCAGTACTTC
CASSLQTRGGETQYF
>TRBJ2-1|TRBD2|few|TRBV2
TGTGCCAGCAGTGGCCTAGCGGATGAGCAGTTCTTC
CASSGLADEQFF
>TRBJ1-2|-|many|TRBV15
TGTGCCACCAGCACCGACCGCCAGGGCCGCTATGGCTACACCTTC
CATSTDRQGRYGYTF